A single sample gave rise to the 25 T cell receptor beta chains below, sequenced in a study of CD8+CD57+ T cells in acquired aplastic anemia. TCR beta VDJ combinations and CDR3 sequences were profiled from genomic DNA. Each CDR3 protein gets one entry after TCRdb re-called the reads with MiXCR. The table has 100,000 to 150,000 distinct CDR3 sequences, 48% seen once. The sequenced sample consisted of sorted CD4+, CD8+, or CD8+CD57+ T cells (not recorded which) from PBMCs. The receptors come from a human donor in good health, serving as a control.

This rearrangement joins TRBV7-2 to TRBJ2-7; unclear D gene. CDR1 and CDR2 (germline): SGHTA, FQGNSA. CDR3 length: 13 residues. The ends were cut back, 3 bases at V and 2 bases at J, with 8 bases in the middle. The CDR3 coding sequence is TGTGCCAGCAGCTTCGGTGACACCTACGAGCAGTACTTC. Its protein is CASSFGDTYEQYF.

V usage is TRBV15 and J usage is TRBJ1-5, with TRBD1 matching 10 bases. The CDR3 extends over 15 amino acids. Germline-derived CDR1 and CDR2 are LNHNV and YYDKDF (reference sequence). V lost 2 bases, J lost 6 bases, and 4 bases stayed unmatched. The CDR3 region is CATSRTGQGGQPQHF. CDR3 DNA: TGTGCCACCAGCAGAACCGGACAGGGGGGTCAGCCCCAGCATTTT. Based on the CDR3 plus reference TRBV15 and TRBJ1-5, the full variable domain is DAMVIQNPRYQVTQFGKPVTLSCSQTLNHNVMYWYQQKSSQAPKLLFHYYDKDFNNEADTPDNFQSRRPNTSFCFLDIRSPGLGDTAMYLCATSRTGQGGQPQHFGDGTRLSIL.

The V gene is TRBV10-3, the J gene TRBJ1-2; no clear D. This CDR3 has 16 amino acids. CDR1 is ENHRY and CDR2 is SYGVKD in the germline V gene. V was clipped by 0 bases and J by 4 bases, with 15 bases between them. This CDR3 reads CAISESDGPTSYGYTF. CDR3 DNA: TGTGCCATCAGTGAGTCGGACGGACCAACTTCCTATGGCTACACCTTC.

The rearrangement joins TRBV7-2 to TRBJ1-2, with D possibly matching TRBD1 (5 bases). The CDR3 spans 12 residues. Trimming shortened V by 8 bases and J by 5 bases, and 12 bases separated the two germline ends. Germline loops: CDR1 SGHTA, CDR2 FQGNSA. The CDR3 sequence: CASGGGAYGYTF. CDR3 DNA: TGTGCCAGCGGCGGCGGGGCGTATGGCTACACCTTC. Looking up the rest from reference TRBV7-2 and TRBJ1-2 gives the full variable domain: GAGVSQSPSNKVTEKGKDVELRCDPISGHTALYWYRQSLGQGLEFLIYFQGNSAPDKSGLPSDRFSAERTGGSVSTLTIQRTQQEDSAVYLCASGGGAYGYTFGSGTRLTVV.

CDR3 sequence: CASRRLGVMVAFF. In DNA form, the CDR3 reads TGTGCCAGCAGGCGGCTGGGGGTGATGGTAGCTTTCTTT. The chain links TRBV2 to TRBJ1-1; a weak D match, TRBD1 (5 bases). In germline, CDR1 is SNHLY, CDR2 FYNNEI. Trimming stripped 6 bases from V and 10 bases from J, with 18 bases between. CDR3 length: 13 residues.

This clonotype was detected ten times or more. V gene TRBV6-2 or TRBV6-3 combines with J gene TRBJ2-3, with a possible D match to TRBD2 (5 bases). The CDR3 has 15 amino acids. The V end was cut by 2 bases, the J end by 2 bases, with 11 bases between. Germline lookup yields CDR1 MNHEY and CDR2 SVGEGT. CDR3 sequence: CASSYGGQHTDTQYF. The CDR3 coding sequence is TGTGCCAGCAGTTACGGAGGCCAGCACACAGATACGCAGTATTTT.

This clonotype was recorded a few times. This clone may be a read error of a much larger clone one base away. The V gene is TRBV6-1, the J gene TRBJ1-5, with D unresolved. The CDR3 consists of 14 residues. Germline values: CDR1 MNHNS, CDR2 SASEGT. For the CDR3, the DNA is TGTGCCAGCGTACGGGGTTATAGCGATCAGCCCCAGCATTTT. This gives the protein CASVRGYSDQPQHF.

This clonotype was recorded a few times. V is TRBV10-3 and J is TRBJ2-7; 8 bases are shared with TRBD1. This CDR3 contains 13 residues. The trim removed 2 bases at V and 3 bases at J, leaving 0 bases unmatched. From germline, CDR1 is ENHRY and CDR2 SYGVKD. CDR3 sequence reads: CAISEGQGYEQYV. The CDR3 DNA is TGTGCCATCAGTGAGGGACAGGGCTACGAGCAGTACGTC.

The V gene is TRBV24-1, the J gene TRBJ1-5, with 9 bases aligning to TRBD1. This CDR3 comprises 16 residues. Germline-derived CDR1 and CDR2 are KGHDR and SFDVKD. The ends lost 2 bases at V and 2 bases at J; junction bases unmatched: 3. The CDR3 DNA sequence: TGTGCCACCAGTGATTCGGACAGGGGTCGCAATCAGCCCCAGCATTTT. Amino acids: CATSDSDRGRNQPQHF.

This clonotype was counted many times. The chain joins TRBV7-9 to TRBJ1-6; D may be TRBD1 (5 bases). With 5 bases removed from V and 13 bases from J, the gap between germline ends came to 18 bases. The CDR3 is 14 amino acids. Looked up from germline, CDR1 is SEHNR and CDR2 is FQNEAQ (reference sequence). CDR3 bases: TGTGCCAGCAGCCCCCGTGGGGCGATGGTTCCCCTCCACTTT. As protein: CASSPRGAMVPLHF.

The chain recombines TRBV29-1 with TRBJ2-7, with 8 bases that match TRBD1. This CDR3 is 12 amino acids long. With V trimmed by 7 bases and J by 7 bases, 9 bases remained unmatched. The germline V gene encodes CDR1 SQVTM and CDR2 ANQGSEA. As DNA, the CDR3 is TGCAGCGCCGGGACAGGTCTTGGGGAGCAGTACTTC. It encodes CSAGTGLGEQYF.

V is TRBV19 and J is TRBJ2-7, with 11 bases matching TRBD2. Per the germline V gene, CDR1 is LNHDA and CDR2 is SQIVND (reference sequence). CDR3 length equals 17 residues. V shed 3 bases, J shed 5 bases, and the junction held 12 bases outside the gene matches. This CDR3 is CASSISPSGRSLDEQYF. CDR3 bases: TGTGCCAGTAGTATCTCGCCTAGCGGGAGGAGCTTGGACGAGCAGTACTTC.

The chain joins TRBV7-8 to TRBJ2-7, with unresolved D. Germline CDR1 reads SGHVS; CDR2 reads FQNEAQ. V was clipped by 11 bases and J by 2 bases, with 19 bases between them. CDR3 length: 14 residues. The CDR3 protein is CAVAPLGWAYEQYF. In DNA form, the CDR3 reads TGTGCCGTCGCCCCCTTGGGGTGGGCCTACGAGCAGTACTTC.

CDR3: CSARVSVGGYTF. The CDR3 coding sequence is TGCAGTGCTAGAGTGTCTGTGGGGGGCTACACCTTC. The chain has TRBV20-1 and TRBJ1-2, with unresolved D. With 1 base removed from V and 8 bases from J, the gap between germline ends came to 11 bases. The CDR3 totals 12 residues. In germline, CDR1 is DFQATT, CDR2 SNEGSKA (reference sequence).

This clonotype was recorded only once. This chain connects TRBV11-1 to TRBJ2-1, with no clear D. The J call may be mistaken, given a closer DNA end match to TRBJ2-5. CDR1 and CDR2 from the germline V gene are SGHAT and FQDESV (reference sequence). This CDR3 is built from 14 residues. CDR3 sequence (DNA): TGTGCCAGCAGCTTAGATTCAAGACAAGAGACCCAGTACTTC. This codes for CASSLDSRQETQYF.

This clonotype has at least ten counts. The chain carries TRBV19 and TRBJ2-3; no firm D call. Trimming removed 5 bases at V and 2 bases at J, with 11 bases between. The CDR3 sequence is 14 residues long. CDR1 LNHDA and CDR2 SQIVND come from the germline V gene (reference sequence). CDR3 amino acids: CASSSSQVTDTQYF. Here the CDR3 DNA reads TGTGCCAGTAGTTCATCCCAGGTCACAGATACGCAGTATTTT.

This clonotype was observed at least ten times. The J gene is TRBJ2-3, the V gene TRBV20-1; 11 bases map to TRBD2. Looked up from germline, CDR1 is DFQATT and CDR2 is SNEGSKA (reference sequence). V lost 0 bases to trimming and J lost 5 bases; unmatched junction nucleotides: 10. CDR3 length: 17 residues. CDR3 sequence reads: CSARDPNSGGAKDTQYF. Written as DNA, the CDR3 is TGCAGTGCTAGAGATCCCAATAGCGGGGGGGCAAAAGATACGCAGTATTTT.

This clonotype was recorded a few times. The conserved closing phenylalanine or tryptophan is absent in this CDR3, likely reflecting a read error. The V call is TRBV6-6, the J call TRBJ1-1; D gene uncertain. CDR3 length: 13 amino acids. The ends were cut back, 8 bases at V and 5 bases at J, with 15 bases in the middle. CDR1 is MNHNY, CDR2 SVGAGI, per germline (reference sequence). CDR3 region: CASLLKGMTEAFS. In DNA form, the CDR3 reads TGTGCCAGCCTCCTTAAGGGTATGACTGAAGCTTTCTCT.

The chain uses TRBV2 and TRBJ2-7, with 7 bases identical to TRBD1. Germline loops: CDR1 SNHLY, CDR2 FYNNEI. With V trimmed by 8 bases and J by 3 bases, 7 bases remained unmatched. The CDR3 consists of 13 residues. CDR3: CASGEGTDYEQYF. The CDR3 coding sequence is TGTGCCAGCGGAGAGGGGACAGACTACGAGCAGTACTTC.

The sample holds many counts of this clonotype. The rearrangement links TRBV11-2 to TRBJ2-2; 8 bases are a match to TRBD2. Germline V gives CDR1 SGHAT, CDR2 FQNNGV. This CDR3 comprises 17 residues. J gave up 3 bases and V 1 base, and 7 bases lay outside the gene matches. The CDR3, as DNA: TGTGCCAGCAGCTTAGTTTTGACTAGCGCGGACACCGGGGAGCTGTTTTTT. This codes for CASSLVLTSADTGELFF.

This clonotype was counted at least ten times. The chain uses TRBV5-5 and TRBJ1-1, with D unclear. The germline gives CDR1 SGHKS, CDR2 YYEKEE (reference sequence). CDR3 length: 13 amino acids. Trimming removed 1 base from V and 6 bases from J, with 10 bases in between. As DNA, the CDR3 is TGTGCCAGCAGCTTGACAGCAAAAGCTGAAGCTTTCTTT. Residues: CASSLTAKAEAFF.

This clonotype was counted ten times or more. This chain uses TRBV3-1 with TRBJ2-1, with a tentative D call TRBD2 (6 bases). Germline CDR1 is LGHDT and CDR2 is YNNKEL (reference sequence). The germline V and J ends were trimmed by 0 bases and 12 bases, with 12 bases remaining between them. The CDR3 has 13 residues. CDR3 sequence: CASSQDRASAQFF. The CDR3 nucleotides are TGTGCCAGCAGCCAAGATAGAGCTAGCGCGCAGTTCTTC.

The rearrangement links TRBV25-1 to TRBJ2-1, with 7 bases that match TRBD2. V was clipped by 3 bases and J by 6 bases; unmatched bases: 5. The CDR3 totals 14 residues. Looked up from germline, CDR1 is MGHDK and CDR2 is SYGVNS. Here the CDR3 DNA reads TGTGCCAGCAGTGATCCGGGAGGTCTCAATGAGCAGTTCTTC. Protein: CASSDPGGLNEQFF.

With respect to this clonotype: The limits of the CDR3 on the DNA are not certain, so only TCRdb's listed CDR3 is given. CDR3 loop: CAISENICSASDRGRFTMLF. V gene TRBV10-3 combines with J gene TRBJ1-4; the D call TRBD1 from the table was never checked on the DNA. Ends included, the CDR3 has 20 residues. In germline, CDR1 is ENHRY, CDR2 SYGVKD.

This clonotype was recorded at least ten times. V is TRBV7-9 and J is TRBJ2-7; a possible D gene is TRBD2 (6 bases). The V end was cut by 2 bases, the J end by 4 bases, with 18 bases between. CDR3 length: 16 amino acids. Germline V lookup: CDR1 SEHNR, CDR2 FQNEAQ (reference sequence). The CDR3 DNA is TGTGCCAGCAGCTTAAATCCTACGGGGGTGGCGTACGAGCAGTACTTC. Protein product: CASSLNPTGVAYEQYF.